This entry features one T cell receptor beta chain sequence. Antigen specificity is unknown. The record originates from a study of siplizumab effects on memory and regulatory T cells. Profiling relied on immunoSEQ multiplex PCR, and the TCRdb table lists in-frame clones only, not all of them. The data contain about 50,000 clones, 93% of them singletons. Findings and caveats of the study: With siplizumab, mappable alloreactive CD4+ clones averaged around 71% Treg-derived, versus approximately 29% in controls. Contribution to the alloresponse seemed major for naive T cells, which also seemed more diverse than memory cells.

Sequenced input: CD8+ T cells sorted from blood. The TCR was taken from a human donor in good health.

CDR3 loop: CASSLRQGWFGEQFF. CDR3 bases: TGTGCCAGCAGTTTGAGACAGGGGTGGTTTGGTGAGCAGTTCTTC. This sequence joins TRBV28 and TRBJ2-1; TRBD1 matches 8 bases. The V gene end was trimmed by 3 bases and the J gene end by 9 bases; junction bases not matched to a gene: 10. CDR1 is MDHEN and CDR2 is SYDVKM in the germline V gene. The CDR3 is 15 amino acids.